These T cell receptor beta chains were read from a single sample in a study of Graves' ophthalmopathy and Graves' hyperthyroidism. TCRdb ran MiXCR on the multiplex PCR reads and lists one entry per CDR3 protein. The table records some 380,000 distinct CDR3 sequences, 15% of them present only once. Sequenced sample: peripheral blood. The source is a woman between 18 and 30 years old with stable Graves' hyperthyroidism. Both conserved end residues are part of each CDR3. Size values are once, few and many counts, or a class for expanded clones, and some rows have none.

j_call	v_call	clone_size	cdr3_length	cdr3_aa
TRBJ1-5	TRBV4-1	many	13	CASSQADDQPQHF
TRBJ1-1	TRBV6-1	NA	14	CASSKLGGDTEAFF
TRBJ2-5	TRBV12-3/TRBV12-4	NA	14	CASSFWEKQETQYF
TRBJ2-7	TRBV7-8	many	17	CASSLVVSDRVSYEQYF
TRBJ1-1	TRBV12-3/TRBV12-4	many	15	CASSPRTGENTEAFF
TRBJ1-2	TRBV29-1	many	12	CSVEGTLDGYTF
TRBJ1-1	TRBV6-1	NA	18	CASSDGVRGSGANTEAFF
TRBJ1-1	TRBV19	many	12	CASSMATGLAFF
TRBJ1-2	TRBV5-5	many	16	CASSSPGQGLNYGYTF
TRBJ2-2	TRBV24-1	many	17	CATSDRDHSQNTGELFF
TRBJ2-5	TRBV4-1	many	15	CASSQDRGGRETQYF
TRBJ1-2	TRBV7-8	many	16	CATSPVRAGVSYGYTF
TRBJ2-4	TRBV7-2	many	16	CASRSNSGDGENIQYF
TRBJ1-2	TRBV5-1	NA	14	CASSWGQGSDGYTF
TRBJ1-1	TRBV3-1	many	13	CASSQVGNTEAFF
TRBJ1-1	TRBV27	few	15	CASSLWRDWGAEAFF
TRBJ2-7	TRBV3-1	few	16	CASSQGYQGNHYEQYF
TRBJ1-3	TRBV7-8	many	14	CASSRGPGGNTIYF
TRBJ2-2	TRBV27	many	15	CASSLRRGTPGELFF
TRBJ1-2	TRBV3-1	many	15	CASSQASRTNYGYTF
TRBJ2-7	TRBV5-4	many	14	CASSLDSDHYEQYF
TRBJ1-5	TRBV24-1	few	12	CATSDGGEPQHF
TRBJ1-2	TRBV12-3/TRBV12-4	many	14	CAGSFQDIFGGYTF
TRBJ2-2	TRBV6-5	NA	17	CASSYYLGTANTGELFF
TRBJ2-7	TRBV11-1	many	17	CASSFGGADFGSYEQYF
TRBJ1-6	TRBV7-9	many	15	CASSLRDRGNSPLHF
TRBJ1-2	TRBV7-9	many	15	CASSLVGGTGRGYTF
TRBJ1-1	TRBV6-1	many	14	CASTMLGSNTEAFF
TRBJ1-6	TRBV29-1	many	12	CSVQSDNSPLHF
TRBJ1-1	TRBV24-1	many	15	CATSDAGTVNTEAFF
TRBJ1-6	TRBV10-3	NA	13	CAIKGLSNSPLHF
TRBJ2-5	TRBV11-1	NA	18	CASSFLGRTSGVQETQYF
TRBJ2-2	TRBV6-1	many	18	CASSGDRASMLNTGELFF
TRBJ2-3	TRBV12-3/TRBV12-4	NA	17	CASSSRLAGISTDTQYF
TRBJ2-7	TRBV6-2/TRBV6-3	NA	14	CASSYQPGPGEQYF
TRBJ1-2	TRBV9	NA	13	CASSVVGGFGYTF
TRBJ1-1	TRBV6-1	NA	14	CASSELPIYLEAFF
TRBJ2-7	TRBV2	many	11	CASIGNSQQYF
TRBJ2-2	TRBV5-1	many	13	CASSGIPTGELFF
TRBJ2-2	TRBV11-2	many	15	CASSLGTLDTGELFF
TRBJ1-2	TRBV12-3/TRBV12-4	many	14	CASSTVDFGGGYTF
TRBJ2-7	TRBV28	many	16	CASSLSTDRGIREQYF
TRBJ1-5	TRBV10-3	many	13	CAISESTGQPQHF
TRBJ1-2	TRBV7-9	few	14	CASSAGGVSYGYTF
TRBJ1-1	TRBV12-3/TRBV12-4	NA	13	CASNQGQATEAFF
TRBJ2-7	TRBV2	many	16	CASSEAAILQAYEQYF
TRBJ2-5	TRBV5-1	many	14	CASSSRRMEETQYF
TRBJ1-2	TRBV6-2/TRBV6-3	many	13	CASSYHDGRGYTF
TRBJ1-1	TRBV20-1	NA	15	CSVLPSRGFNTEAFF
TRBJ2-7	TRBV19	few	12	CASSISGIEQYF
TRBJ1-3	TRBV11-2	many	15	CASSFWGNAGNTIYF
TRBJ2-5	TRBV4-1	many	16	CASSQVPGPRGETQYF
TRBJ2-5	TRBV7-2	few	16	CASSPGSGGIQETQYF
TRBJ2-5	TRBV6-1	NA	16	CASSLEGGRGGATQYF